The clone carrying this T cell receptor (beta chain) has only one observation. Sequencing used immunoSEQ multiplex PCR; TCRdb keeps in-frame clones, though not all of them. The repertoire consists of about 180,000 clones, with over 85% occurring once and the leading ten covering 1.2% to 1.5%. The data belong to a study of control samples from healthy donors and cancer patients. Trimming took 5 bases from V and 6 from J, leaving 17 bases between them. This CDR3 is 15 amino acids long. CDR1 and CDR2 (germline): MNHEY, SMNVEV (reference sequence). Sequencing was performed on blood. The TCR sequence derives from a man aged 30 to 39 in good health. This chain connects TRBV27 to TRBJ2-1; TRBD2 is a possible D gene (6 bases). The CDR3 spells CASSLTSIQVNEQFF. CDR3 coding DNA: TGTGCCAGCAGTCTGACTAGTATTCAGGTCAATGAGCAGTTCTTC.